The 20 T cell receptor beta chains in this list originate from one sample, sequenced in a study of T cell changes during pregnancy in multiple sclerosis. This table comes from immunoSEQ multiplex PCR, and its TCRdb copy is limited to in-frame clones, with some not included. This table has 65,000 to 95,000 clones, 85% to 95% appearing once. This specimen consisted of peripheral blood, obtained after pregnancy. The receptors come from a female donor in good health, enrolled as a control in a pregnancy study.

The chain employs TRBV4-1 and TRBJ2-7; maybe TRBD1 (6 bases). The CDR3 has 16 amino acids. Germline V gene lookup returns CDR1 MGHRA and CDR2 YSYEKL. The germline V and J ends were trimmed by 0 bases and 2 bases, with 14 bases remaining between them. The CDR3 DNA sequence: TGCGCCAGCAGCCAAGATGAGGCAGGGGTGCCCTACGAGCAGTACTTC. Translating it yields CASSQDEAGVPYEQYF.

CDR3 protein: CASRHKGGRGIYEQYF. CDR3 sequence (DNA): TGTGCCAGCAGACATAAGGGCGGGAGGGGGATTTACGAGCAGTACTTC. The chain links TRBV7-9 to TRBJ2-7; 9 nucleotides line up with TRBD2. J lost 4 bases, V lost 6 bases, and 13 bases had no gene match. This CDR3 is built from 16 residues. Germline CDR1 is SEHNR and CDR2 is FQNEAQ (reference sequence).

The chain is built from TRBV16 and TRBJ2-3; 7 nucleotides match TRBD2. Germline V CDR1 and CDR2: KGHSY, FQNENV. The CDR3 covers 15 residues. V lost 5 bases and J lost 3; bases outside the gene matches: 8. The CDR3 DNA reads as TGTGCCAGCAGCGCTCAAGCGGGAACTACAGATACGCAGTATTTT. As protein: CASSAQAGTTDTQYF.

V and J are TRBV7-2 and TRBJ2-5, with 11 positions matching TRBD2. The germline CDR1 and CDR2 sequences are SGHTA and FQGNSA. The ends lost 1 base at V and 5 bases at J; junction bases unmatched: 0. The CDR3 sequence is 14 residues long. CDR3 residues: CASSLVAGGETQYF. The CDR3 DNA sequence: TGTGCCAGCAGCTTAGTAGCGGGAGGGGAGACCCAGTACTTC.

The chain employs TRBV10-3 and TRBJ1-2, with TRBD1 identical over 10 bases. The CDR3 is 13 residues long. Germline CDR1 and CDR2: ENHRY and SYGVKD. J was trimmed by 5 bases and V by 6 bases; bases with no gene match: 3. As DNA, the CDR3 is TGTGCCATCAGCGGACAGGGGGGTTATGGCTACACCTTC. Translation gives CAISGQGGYGYTF.

The V call is TRBV2, the J call TRBJ2-7, with D possibly TRBD1 on 6 matching bases. Trimming cost V 5 bases and J 6 bases, with 23 bases left between them. Germline CDR1 reads SNHLY; CDR2 reads FYNNEI. The CDR3 loop spans 16 amino acids. The CDR3 sequence: CASSNDRRASVAEQYF. The CDR3 nucleotides are TGTGCCAGCAGTAATGACAGGCGAGCCTCCGTCGCCGAGCAGTACTTC.

The gene calls are TRBV13 and TRBJ1-1; the D gene is possibly TRBD1 (5 bases). Trimming left V 6 bases short and J 1 base short, with 12 bases between. CDR1 and CDR2 (germline): PRHDT, FYEKMQ (reference sequence). This CDR3 spans 14 amino acids. CDR3 DNA sequence: TGTGCCAGCAGAATAAGCACAGGGAACACTGAAGCTTTCTTT. Translating gives CASRISTGNTEAFF.

This sequence joins TRBV7-2 and TRBJ1-2; D possibly corresponds to TRBD1 (6 bases). The CDR3 spans 12 residues. Trimming left V 3 bases short and J 7 bases short, with 9 bases between. The germline CDR1 and CDR2 sequences are SGHTA and FQGNSA. CDR3 sequence: CASSFQGLGYTF. As DNA, the CDR3 is TGTGCCAGCAGCTTTCAGGGGCTTGGCTACACCTTC.

The chain is built from TRBV5-1 and TRBJ2-1; TRBD2 aligns across 11 bases. There are 16 residues in the CDR3. J was trimmed by 3 bases and V by 7 bases; bases with no gene match: 9. Germline CDR1 reads SGHRS; CDR2 reads YFSETQ. The CDR3 DNA sequence: TGCGCCAGCCACGCCGGCGGGACTAGCGGCTACAATGAGCAGTTCTTC. This codes for CASHAGGTSGYNEQFF. Full variable domain (remainder filled in from reference TRBV5-1 and TRBJ2-1): KAGVTQTPRYLIKTRGQQVTLSCSPISGHRSVSWYQQTPGQGLQFLFEYFSETQRNKGNFPGRFSGRQFSNSRSEMNVSTLELGDSALYLCASHAGGTSGYNEQFFGPGTRLTVL.

V and J are TRBV5-1 and TRBJ1-6; 9 positions agree with TRBD1. The CDR3 loop spans 15 amino acids. With 0 bases clipped from V and 9 bases from J, the junction kept 4 bases outside the gene matches. Looked up from germline, CDR1 is SGHRS and CDR2 is YFSETQ. CDR3 sequence reads: CASSLGDRAFSPLHF. The DNA for the CDR3 is TGCGCCAGCAGCTTGGGGGACAGGGCTTTTTCACCCCTCCACTTT.

The gene calls are TRBV27 and TRBJ2-7; tentatively, D is TRBD2 (5 bases). Trimming stripped 7 bases from V and 6 bases from J, with 28 bases between. The CDR3 has 17 amino acids. The germline gives CDR1 MNHEY, CDR2 SMNVEV (reference sequence). The CDR3 reads CASKNPGSASGWVEQYF. In nucleotides, the CDR3 is TGTGCCAGCAAAAATCCTGGGTCGGCCTCGGGATGGGTCGAGCAGTACTTC.

This clone was seen only a few times. The chain combines TRBV19 with TRBJ1-2; no reliable D call. V was clipped by 3 bases and J by 8 bases, with 16 bases between them. Germline V gene sequence: CDR1 LNHDA, CDR2 SQIVND (reference sequence). The CDR3 consists of 14 residues. In nucleotides, the CDR3 is TGTGCCAGTAGTATCGCGGGTCCCCTGAGGGGCTACACCTTC. Amino acids: CASSIAGPLRGYTF.

This clone was detected only a few times. This chain uses TRBV27 with TRBJ1-5, with a possible D match to TRBD1 (5 bases). The V end lost 3 bases, the J end lost 6 bases, and 12 bases lay between the germline ends. Germline values: CDR1 MNHEY, CDR2 SMNVEV (reference sequence). CDR3 size: 14 residues. The CDR3 DNA sequence: TGTGCCAGCAGTTTTGGACACCCCGGTCAGCCCCAGCATTTT. It translates to CASSFGHPGQPQHF.

The chain combines TRBV14 with TRBJ2-1; 8 nucleotides align to TRBD2. The junction had 6 bases not matched to a gene; V was cut back by 1 base and J by 7 bases. This CDR3 is 15 amino acids long. The germline V gene encodes CDR1 SGHDN and CDR2 FVKESK. CDR3: CASSQGPGRGNEQFF. DNA for the CDR3: TGTGCCAGCAGCCAAGGACCCGGGAGGGGTAATGAGCAGTTCTTC.

The gene calls are TRBV28 and TRBJ2-6; possibly TRBD1 for D (6 bases). Trimming stripped 5 bases from V and 1 base from J, with 21 bases between. Germline V gives CDR1 MDHEN, CDR2 SYDVKM. This CDR3 spans 19 amino acids. Here the CDR3 DNA reads TGTGCCAGCAGTGGATCGAAACAGGGTTGGTTTTCTGGGGCCAACGTCCTGACTTTC. Its translation is CASSGSKQGWFSGANVLTF. The whole variable domain, remainder taken from reference TRBV28 and TRBJ2-6, is DVKVTQSSRYLVKRTGEKVFLECVQDMDHENMFWYRQDPGLGLRLIYFSYDVKMKEKGDIPEGYSVSREKKERFSLILESASTNQTSMYLCASSGSKQGWFSGANVLTFGAGSRLTVL.

The chain joins TRBV30 to TRBJ1-4; a weak D match, TRBD1 (6 bases). The CDR3 covers 14 residues. The V end was cut by 2 bases, the J end by 8 bases, with 15 bases between. CDR1 and CDR2 (germline): GTSNPN, SVGIG (reference sequence). The CDR3 is CAWSPDSWGEKLFF. Here the CDR3 DNA reads TGTGCCTGGAGTCCGGACAGTTGGGGGGAAAAACTGTTTTTT.

The chain recombines TRBV5-1 with TRBJ1-2, with 7 bases that match TRBD1. The CDR3 loop spans 13 amino acids. Germline CDR1 is SGHRS and CDR2 is YFSETQ. V shed 5 bases, J shed 2 bases, and the junction held 3 bases outside the gene matches. The CDR3 DNA reads TGCGCCAGCAGTTGGGACAGAAACTATGGCTACACCTTC. It codes for CASSWDRNYGYTF. The variable domain in full, completed from reference TRBV5-1 and TRBJ1-2, reads KAGVTQTPRYLIKTRGQQVTLSCSPISGHRSVSWYQQTPGQGLQFLFEYFSETQRNKGNFPGRFSGRQFSNSRSEMNVSTLELGDSALYLCASSWDRNYGYTFGSGTRLTVV.

The DNA of the CDR3 is TGTGCCAGCAGCTACCGACGGGGAACAGCAACTAATGAAAAACTGTTTTTT. Translated, it gives CASSYRRGTATNEKLFF. This rearrangement joins TRBV5-4 to TRBJ1-4, with D unclear. CDR1 is SGHNT, CDR2 YYREEE, per germline (reference sequence). V lost 3 bases, J lost 0 bases, and 15 bases lay in between. The CDR3 is made up of 17 amino acids.

The chain uses TRBV4-1 and TRBJ2-5; 8 nucleotides match TRBD2. The V gene end was trimmed by 2 bases and the J gene end by 5 bases; junction bases not matched to a gene: 7. Germline V gives CDR1 MGHRA, CDR2 YSYEKL. The CDR3 contains 15 residues. CDR3 in amino acids: CASSQRAGVGETQYF. CDR3 in DNA: TGCGCCAGCAGCCAAAGAGCGGGAGTTGGGGAGACCCAGTACTTC.

This chain connects TRBV6-1 to TRBJ1-5; D gene unclear. CDR1 is MNHNS, CDR2 SASEGT, per germline. This CDR3 comprises 15 residues. With 2 bases removed from V and 3 bases from J, the gap between germline ends came to 11 bases. The CDR3 reads CASSEMGRLNQPQHF. In DNA, the CDR3 is TGTGCCAGCAGTGAAATGGGCCGGCTCAATCAGCCCCAGCATTTT.